The T cell receptor beta chain under discussion was sequenced for a study of shared clonotypes between healthy human individuals. The test was conducted at deep level. Genomic DNA (from each subset) was split evenly across several immunoSEQ plates. Produced via immunoSEQ multiplex PCR; TCRdb's table is partial and in-frame only. The sample holds under 150,000 clones, under 70% seen once. Both CD45RO+ cells and CCR7-negative CD45RA+ TemRA cells were combined to make up CD8 memory. Specimen: memory CD8+ T cells sorted from blood. Sample subset: CD45RO+ cells pooled with CCR7-negative TemRA cells. The TCR originated in a woman aged 25 to 39 in good health.

CDR3 amino acids: CASSSTGKRNTGELFF. The CDR3 DNA reads TGTGCCAGCAGCTCAACAGGGAAGAGAAACACCGGGGAGCTGTTTTTT. V is TRBV11-1 and J is TRBJ2-2, with D possibly being TRBD1 (6 bases). Trimming left V 4 bases short and J 2 bases short, with 14 bases between. The CDR3 has 16 residues. Germline V gene data show CDR1 as SGHAT and CDR2 as FQDESV (reference sequence).